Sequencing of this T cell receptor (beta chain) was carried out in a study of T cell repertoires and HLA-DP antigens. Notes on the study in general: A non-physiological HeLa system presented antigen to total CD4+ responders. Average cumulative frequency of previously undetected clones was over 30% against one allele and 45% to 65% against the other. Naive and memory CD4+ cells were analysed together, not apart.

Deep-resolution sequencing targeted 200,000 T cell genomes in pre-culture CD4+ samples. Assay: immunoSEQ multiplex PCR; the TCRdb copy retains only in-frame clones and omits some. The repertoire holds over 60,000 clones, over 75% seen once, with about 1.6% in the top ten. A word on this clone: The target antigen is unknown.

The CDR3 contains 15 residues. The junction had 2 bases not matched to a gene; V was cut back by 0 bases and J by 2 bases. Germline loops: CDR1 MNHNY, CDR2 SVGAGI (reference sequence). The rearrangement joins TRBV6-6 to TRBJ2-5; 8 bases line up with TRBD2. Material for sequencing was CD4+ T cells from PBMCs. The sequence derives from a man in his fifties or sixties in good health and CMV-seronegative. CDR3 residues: CASSYSTGGQETQYF. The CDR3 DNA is TGTGCCAGCAGTTACTCGACGGGGGGGCAAGAGACCCAGTACTTC.